What follows is one T cell receptor (beta chain) and its context. Losses at the gene ends were 5 bases for V and 5 bases for J; bases not matched to a gene: 4. The CDR3 is 13 amino acids. CDR1 and CDR2 (germline): SGHVS, FQNEAQ. The method was immunoSEQ multiplex PCR; TCRdb's version includes in-frame clones alone and lacks a portion of them. The sample carries about 5,300 clones, about 59% recorded once. Treatment defined: randomized to nivolumab then ipilimumab (arm A) or the reverse (arm B). DNA-damaging chemotherapy had not been given to any patient beforehand. PBMC sorting kept live CD3+CD8+ cells without CD19 or CD56. The data are from a study of sequential checkpoint blockade in melanoma. About the study: Arm A got nivolumab then ipilimumab; arm B the reverse, 1:1. Each arm's sequence ended with maintenance nivolumab.

Specimen: CD8+ T cells sorted from blood (inferred from file names), collected from a patient given nivolumab and ipilimumab in sequence. The clonotype originates from a human donor with melanoma. The chain joins TRBV7-8 to TRBJ2-5, with 8 nucleotides matching TRBD1. This chain's CDR3 is CASSGTGFETQYF. DNA for the CDR3: TGTGCCAGCAGCGGGACAGGATTCGAGACCCAGTACTTC.